These T cell receptor beta chains were read from a single sample in a study of identical twins. TCRdb reprocessed the 5' RACE reads via MiXCR and lists one record per CDR3 protein. The table records around 690,000 distinct CDR3 sequences, 21% of them present only once. Separately, the same data were catalogued under a study of T cells expressing NK-cell markers.

Sequencing was performed on PBMCs. Source of these receptors: a young woman in good health. The CDR3 runs from the conserved cysteine through the conserved F or W. D genes are given only for firm matches. Clone size is shown for a subset of rows, as once, few, many or a class of expanded clone.

-	TRBV20-1	TRBJ2-2	-	CSAIKGTGELVF	TGCAGTGCTATCAAGGGCACCGGGGAGCTGGTTTTT
-	TRBV2	TRBJ2-4	few	CASSDTLSKNIQYF	TGTGCCAGCAGTGACACACTTTCCAAAAACATTCAGTACTTC
-	TRBV18	TRBJ2-1	-	CASSPPAGISYEQFF	TGTGCCAGCTCACCACCGGCGGGAATTTCTTATGAGCAGTTCTTC
-	TRBV12-3/TRBV12-4	TRBJ1-2	-	CASSLEHGSPSYTF	TGTGCCAGCAGTTTAGAGCATGGGAGTCCTAGCTACACCTTC
-	TRBV4-1	TRBJ2-7	-	CASSQLVDYIYEQYF	TGCGCCAGCAGCCAATTGGTCGACTATATCTACGAGCAGTACTTC
-	TRBV9	TRBJ1-6	-	CASSGLGSPLHF	TGTGCCAGCAGCGGCCTGGGGTCACCCCTCCACTTT
TRBD2	TRBV7-6	TRBJ2-5	-	CASSYLPGLAPFQETQYF	TGTGCCAGCAGCTACCTCCCGGGACTAGCCCCCTTCCAAGAGACCCAGTACTTC
-	TRBV7-2	TRBJ2-1	-	CASSPGLTGQFF	TGTGCCAGCAGCCCCGGCCTCACGGGGCAGTTCTTC
-	TRBV5-1	TRBJ1-6	few	CASSLGTVISPLHF	TGCGCCAGCAGCTTGGGGACAGTTATTTCACCCCTCCACTTT
-	TRBV12-3/TRBV12-4	TRBJ2-5	-	CASSLSTRGETQYF	TGTGCCAGCAGTTTATCAACCCGTGGCGAGACCCAGTACTTC
TRBD2	TRBV12-3/TRBV12-4	TRBJ2-4	-	CASRMAGGNIQYF	TGTGCCAGCAGGATGGCGGGGGGAAACATTCAGTACTTC
-	TRBV29-1	TRBJ2-7	few	CSVGFGGPEQYF	TGCAGCGTTGGTTTTGGTGGACCAGAGCAGTACTTC
TRBD1	TRBV12-3/TRBV12-4	TRBJ1-4	few	CASRFGTAEKLFF	TGTGCCAGCAGGTTCGGGACAGCCGAAAAACTGTTTTTT
TRBD1	TRBV5-1	TRBJ2-2	few	CASSTRGQGNTGELFF	TGCGCCAGCAGCACCCGCGGACAGGGGAACACCGGGGAGCTGTTTTTT
-	TRBV9	TRBJ2-4	-	CASSPRQAPVDIQYF	TGTGCCAGCAGCCCCAGACAGGCCCCCGTGGACATTCAGTACTTC
-	TRBV7-2	TRBJ2-7	-	CASSLDVSYEQYF	TGTGCCAGCAGCTTAGATGTGAGCTACGAGCAGTACTTC
-	TRBV2	TRBJ2-5	few	CASSRDFEETQYF	TGTGCCAGCAGCAGGGACTTTGAAGAGACCCAGTACTTC
TRBD1	TRBV6-1	TRBJ1-1	few	CASRRDRDNTEAFF	TGTGCCAGCAGAAGAGACAGGGATAACACTGAAGCTTTCTTT
TRBD1	TRBV5-1	TRBJ2-2	few	CASKWTGENGELFF	TGCGCCAGCAAATGGACAGGGGAAAACGGGGAGCTGTTTTTT
-	TRBV6-5	TRBJ1-5	-	CASSYGPNQPQHF	TGTGCCAGCAGTTACGGGCCCAATCAGCCCCAGCATTTT
TRBD1	TRBV5-6	TRBJ1-2	many	CASFYPGQAYGYTF	TGTGCCAGCTTCTACCCGGGACAGGCCTATGGCTACACCTTC
TRBD1	TRBV7-9	TRBJ2-7	-	CASSRPETGAYEQYF	TGTGCCAGCAGCCGTCCAGAGACAGGGGCCTACGAGCAGTACTTC
-	TRBV20-1	TRBJ1-2	-	CSARRTRDTTNYGYTF	TGCAGTGCCCGGAGGACTCGGGACACAACAAACTATGGCTACACCTTC
-	TRBV15	TRBJ1-1	few	CATSRDRGVGEAFF	TGTGCCACCAGCAGAGATCGTGGAGTTGGTGAAGCTTTCTTT
TRBD1	TRBV12-3/TRBV12-4	TRBJ1-1	few	CASSDRAWITEAFF	TGTGCCAGCAGTGACAGGGCGTGGATCACTGAAGCTTTCTTT
TRBD1	TRBV12-3/TRBV12-4	TRBJ1-1	many	CASSPGTGYTEAFF	TGTGCCAGCAGTCCGGGGACAGGGTACACTGAAGCTTTCTTT
TRBD2	TRBV5-1	TRBJ2-3	-	CASSFQTSGTDTQYF	TGCGCCAGCAGCTTCCAGACTAGCGGGACAGATACGCAGTATTTT
-	TRBV7-6	TRBJ2-6	few	CASSISGGANVLTF	TGTGCCAGCAGCATATCAGGTGGGGCCAACGTCCTGACTTTC
-	TRBV20-1	TRBJ2-6	few	CSARDLRSGANVLTF	TGCAGTGCTAGAGACCTGCGCTCTGGGGCCAACGTCCTGACTTTC
-	TRBV29-1	TRBJ2-7	-	CSVLRGNDYEQYF	TGCAGCGTCCTCAGGGGAAATGACTACGAGCAGTACTTC
TRBD2	TRBV20-1	TRBJ2-3	few	CSARPAGGPDTQYF	TGCAGTGCTAGGCCCGCGGGGGGCCCTGATACGCAGTATTTT
-	TRBV15	TRBJ2-3	-	CATSRDGGTDTQYF	TGTGCCACCAGCAGAGACGGGGGCACAGATACGCAGTATTTT
TRBD1	TRBV5-1	TRBJ1-1	few	CASSPEGQGGTEAFF	TGCGCCAGCAGCCCCGAGGGACAGGGGGGAACTGAAGCTTTCTTT